This T cell receptor beta chain was sequenced during a study of PD-1 blockade in classical Hodgkin lymphoma. With regard to this clone: Its matching antigen is unknown.

Germline V CDR1 and CDR2: MDHEN, SYDVKM. Trimming took 3 bases from V and 5 from J; bases not matched to a gene: 8. There are 16 residues in the CDR3. Time point denoted: newly diagnosed, previously untreated cHL patient sample. Magnetic negative selection purified CD4+ T cells from thawed PBMCs. Comparators were PBMCs taken from newly diagnosed, untreated classical Hodgkin lymphoma. Sequencing was performed with immunoSEQ multiplex PCR; in TCRdb, only in-frame clones are kept and a portion is missing. Here the sample spans fewer than 20,000 clones, around 83% being singletons. General study points: The drivers behind the repertoire differences, possibly disease activity or prior therapy, remain undefined. At baseline, newly diagnosed patients reportedly showed less TCR diversity than healthy donors.

Sequencing was done on a sample of CD4+ T cells from blood. The TCR was taken from a human donor with classical Hodgkin lymphoma. The chain employs TRBV28 and TRBJ2-2; 8 nucleotides match TRBD2. The CDR3: CASSLWISGGTGELFF. CDR3 in DNA: TGTGCCAGCAGTTTGTGGATATCGGGGGGGACCGGGGAGCTGTTTTTT.